This T cell receptor beta chain was retrieved from a study of cytomegalovirus exposure and HLA in healthy donors. Profiled with immunoSEQ multiplex PCR; TCRdb holds only in-frame clones, not every one. The sample shows about 150,000 clones, about 80% of them seen only once. The count of this clone is one. The antigen is undetermined. Findings and limits, study-wide: Among TCR sequences, most were rare, though some public TCRs appeared in many donors. Subsequent analysis revealed that first-cohort TCR clusters tended to co-occur in the 130 or so validation repertoires. CMV antigen specificity was confirmed in vitro for three CMV-associated chains.

Germline assignment: CDR1 LNHNV and CDR2 YYDKDF (reference sequence). Trimming pared 0 bases from V and 6 bases from J, leaving 18 bases between. The CDR3 runs to 17 residues. The rearrangement uses TRBV15 and TRBJ2-1; possibly TRBD1 for D (6 bases). The sample taken for sequencing was PBMCs. This clonotype originated in a man aged 25-45 years in good health and CMV-seropositive. Here the CDR3 DNA reads TGTGCCACCAGCAGAGATCCTCCCAGGGGTGCCTTCAATGAGCAGTTCTTC. Its protein is CATSRDPPRGAFNEQFF.